The next 30 T cell receptor beta chains were all read from a single sample in a study of post-analysis software for immune sequencing data. Overall study findings and caveats: Higher frequency in patients than in controls was seen for roughly 5 TRBV segments, with TRBV5-6, TRBV5-1 and TRBV20-1 among them.

No antigen has been identified for these receptors. Unique molecular identifiers were carried by the TCR beta cDNA libraries. TCRdb reanalysed the PCR reads using MiXCR and keeps one entry per CDR3 protein. The sample lists hundreds of thousands of distinct CDR3 sequences; approximately 46% were seen once. Sample: blood. Source of these receptors: a girl aged 5 to 17 with multiple sclerosis.

CDR3 sequence reads: CASSPTGTGTGELFF. The DNA for the CDR3 is TGCGCCAGCAGCCCCACCGGGACAGGCACCGGGGAGCTGTTTTTT. The gene calls are TRBV5-1 and TRBJ2-2; 8 bases are a match to TRBD1. CDR3 length: 15 amino acids. The V gene end was trimmed by 4 bases and the J gene end by 4 bases; junction bases not matched to a gene: 6. Germline V gene data show CDR1 as SGHRS and CDR2 as YFSETQ.

V usage is TRBV3-1 and J usage is TRBJ2-5; 14 nucleotides match TRBD2. The germline V gene has CDR1 LGHDT and CDR2 YNNKEL (reference sequence). The CDR3 runs 20 residues. Germline trimming cut 0 bases from V and 1 base from J; bases unmatched to any gene: 10. CDR3 coding DNA: TGTGCCAGCAGCCAAGAACTCTACGGACTAGCGGGAGGCGTCCAAGAGACCCAGTACTTC. This codes for CASSQELYGLAGGVQETQYF.

The chain has TRBV7-2 and TRBJ2-1; D perhaps matches TRBD1 (7 bases). Trimming stripped 6 bases from V and 7 bases from J, with 19 bases between. This CDR3 has 15 residues. Per germline, CDR1 SGHTA and CDR2 FQGNSA. CDR3 amino acids: CASRPPSQGGNEQFF. In DNA, the CDR3 is TGTGCCAGCAGGCCACCCAGCCAGGGGGGTAATGAGCAGTTCTTC.

J is TRBJ2-7 and V is TRBV9, with no clear D. In germline, CDR1 is SGDLS, CDR2 YYNGEE. The CDR3 contains 13 residues. V lost 0 bases, J lost 6 bases, and 10 bases lay in between. CDR3 DNA sequence: TGTGCCAGCAGCGTAGGTAGTGACTCCGAGCAGTACTTC. Protein product: CASSVGSDSEQYF.

The table lists this clonotype with a few counts. The chain recombines TRBV10-3 with TRBJ2-1, with a weak D call TRBD2 (6 bases). The CDR3 is 15 residues long. Trimming left V 8 bases short and J 7 bases short, with 21 bases between. CDR1 ENHRY and CDR2 SYGVKD come from the germline V gene. The CDR3 nucleotides read TGTGCCATCTCGATGGGCCATAGCGGTCGAAATGAGCAGTTCTTC. It translates to CAISMGHSGRNEQFF.

This sequence joins TRBV4-1 and TRBJ2-5; possibly TRBD2 for D (5 bases). The CDR3 runs to 15 residues. V was shortened by 0 bases and J by 4 bases, with 12 bases between the two germline ends. Per the germline V gene, CDR1 is MGHRA and CDR2 is YSYEKL. CDR3 DNA: TGCGCCAGCAGCCAAGATGACTACACTGGAGAGACCCAGTACTTC. It yields the protein CASSQDDYTGETQYF.

The genes are TRBV9 and TRBJ1-2; tentative D call: TRBD1 (5 bases). The CDR3 is 12 amino acids. Per germline, CDR1 SGDLS and CDR2 YYNGEE. Between the trimmed V and J ends, which lost 3 bases and 7 bases, there was a span of 10 bases. The CDR3 spells CASSDGTFGYTF. CDR3 in DNA: TGTGCCAGCAGCGACGGGACCTTTGGCTACACCTTC.

This sequence joins TRBV14 and TRBJ2-1, with D possibly matching TRBD1 (6 bases). Trimming removed 8 bases at V and 4 bases at J, with 12 bases between. The CDR3 is 13 residues long. Germline V CDR1 and CDR2: SGHDN, FVKESK. This CDR3 reads CASGTNRYNEQFF. For the CDR3, the DNA is TGTGCCAGCGGGACAAATCGGTACAATGAGCAGTTCTTC.

The V gene is TRBV29-1, the J gene TRBJ2-7; no definite D call. V was clipped by 4 bases and J by 5 bases, with 9 bases between them. Germline CDR1 reads SQVTM; CDR2 reads ANQGSEA. The CDR3 loop spans 11 amino acids. In DNA, the CDR3 is TGCAGCGTTGGCTCCCTAGACGAGCAGTACTTC. Residues: CSVGSLDEQYF.

The chain combines TRBV12-3 or TRBV12-4 with TRBJ1-2; no reliable D call. Trimming pared 3 bases from V and 4 bases from J, leaving 6 bases between. CDR3 length equals 12 residues. The CDR3 sequence: CASSLWLYGYTF. The CDR3 DNA follows: TGTGCCAGCAGTTTGTGGCTCTATGGCTACACCTTC.

This chain connects TRBV7-6 to TRBJ2-1; TRBD2 matches 12 bases. The CDR3 spans 15 residues. The junction had 3 bases not matched to a gene; V was cut back by 2 bases and J by 7 bases. Germline V gives CDR1 SGHVS, CDR2 FNYEAQ. The CDR3 protein is CASSLLAGGLNEQFF. CDR3 DNA: TGTGCCAGCAGCTTACTAGCGGGAGGGCTGAATGAGCAGTTCTTC.

This clonotype was counted once. The chain combines TRBV6-5 with TRBJ1-2, with unresolved D. The CDR3 contains 14 residues. Germline V lookup: CDR1 MNHEY, CDR2 SVGAGI. The ends were cut back, 6 bases at V and 0 bases at J, with 11 bases in the middle. The CDR3 sequence: CASRPPGTNYGYTF. As DNA, the CDR3 is TGTGCCAGCAGACCTCCGGGCACTAACTATGGCTACACCTTC.

The table lists this clonotype with a few counts. The chain joins TRBV2 to TRBJ1-5; no clear D gene. This CDR3 has 16 residues. Germline loops: CDR1 SNHLY, CDR2 FYNNEI. Trimming cost V 2 bases and J 0 bases, with 11 bases left between them. The CDR3 bases are TGTGCCAGCAGTGAATCACGGCTCGATAGCAATCAGCCCCAGCATTTT. Translated: CASSESRLDSNQPQHF.

This clonotype appeared many times. V gene TRBV7-2 combines with J gene TRBJ2-1; D not certain. Trimming stripped 4 bases from V and 0 bases from J, with 10 bases between. In germline, CDR1 is SGHTA, CDR2 FQGNSA. This CDR3 contains 15 residues. The CDR3 nucleotides are TGTGCCAGCAGCTCCACACCAAGCTCCTACAATGAGCAGTTCTTC. Translated: CASSSTPSSYNEQFF.

This rearrangement joins TRBV6-2 or TRBV6-3 to TRBJ2-1; D possibly matches TRBD1 or TRBD2 (5 bases each). Per the germline V gene, CDR1 is MNHEY and CDR2 is SVGEGT. The CDR3 runs to 14 residues. V lost 5 bases and J lost 0, with 8 bases in between. CDR3 sequence: CASSGDPSYNEQFF. The DNA for the CDR3 is TGTGCCAGCAGTGGGGACCCCTCCTACAATGAGCAGTTCTTC.

This clonotype came up once. This sequence joins TRBV7-9 and TRBJ2-1; either TRBD1 or TRBD2 may supply D (6 bases each). Germline assignment: CDR1 SEHNR and CDR2 FQNEAQ (reference sequence). This CDR3 has 14 residues. Trimming pared 2 bases from V and 13 bases from J, leaving 18 bases between. The CDR3 spells CASSLRGAGETQFF. In DNA, the CDR3 is TGTGCCAGCAGCTTAAGGGGGGCTGGAGAGACCCAGTTCTTC.

This clonotype was observed a handful of times. The genes are TRBV28 and TRBJ2-7; 9 nucleotides align to TRBD2. Germline CDR1 reads MDHEN; CDR2 reads SYDVKM. The CDR3 length is 13 residues. Trimming at V came to 8 bases and at J to 2 bases, leaving 4 bases not matched to a gene. CDR3 in DNA: TGTGCCAGCTGGCTAGCGGGGACCTACGAGCAGTACTTC. This translates into CASWLAGTYEQYF.

The chain joins TRBV6-1 to TRBJ2-7; a weak D match, TRBD1 (6 bases). V was clipped by 10 bases and J by 2 bases, with 18 bases between them. This CDR3 spans 14 amino acids. CDR1 and CDR2 (germline): MNHNS, SASEGT. The CDR3 region has the DNA TGTGCCACTAAACTCGGGACACAAGCCTACGAGCAGTACTTC. Protein product: CATKLGTQAYEQYF.

The chain uses TRBV29-1 and TRBJ1-2, with a weak D call TRBD1 (6 bases). V shed 6 bases and J shed 2 bases, with 10 bases lying between them. CDR1 and CDR2 (germline): SQVTM, ANQGSEA. The CDR3 loop spans 12 amino acids. The CDR3 DNA sequence: TGCAGCGTCCTGGACAGAAACTATGGCTACACCTTC. Translation gives CSVLDRNYGYTF.

The chain has TRBV12-3 or TRBV12-4 and TRBJ1-1; no firm D call. The CDR3 sequence is 14 residues long. Trimming shortened V by 7 bases and J by 0 bases, and 12 bases separated the two germline ends. In nucleotides, the CDR3 is TGTGCCAGCAAAGTAAAGGGTCTGAACACTGAAGCTTTCTTT. Residues: CASKVKGLNTEAFF.

For this clonotype: The junction shows a germline mismatch at one end, possibly a read error. The rearrangement uses TRBV7-2 and TRBJ2-1; possible D gene TRBD2, 5 bases. Germline assignment: CDR1 SGHTA and CDR2 FQGNSA. The CDR3 contains 12 residues. CDR3 bases: TGTGCCGGCAGCTTAATGGGAGTAGAGCAGTTCTTC. It yields the protein CAGSLMGVEQFF.

This clonotype has more than one count but fewer than ten. The chain carries TRBV29-1 and TRBJ2-1; 16 bases are shared with TRBD2. The germline gives CDR1 SQVTM, CDR2 ANQGSEA. This CDR3 has 16 amino acids. Losses at the gene ends were 7 bases for V and 8 bases for J; bases not matched to a gene: 11. The CDR3 sequence: CSAPGLAGGPGDEQFF. Here the CDR3 DNA reads TGCAGCGCCCCGGGACTAGCGGGAGGGCCCGGCGATGAGCAGTTCTTC.

This clonotype showed up many times. The V call is TRBV20-1, the J call TRBJ2-7; tentative D call: TRBD2 (5 bases). CDR1 DFQATT and CDR2 SNEGSKA come from the germline V gene (reference sequence). The CDR3 covers 14 residues. Trimming left V 0 bases short and J 0 bases short, with 9 bases between. DNA of the CDR3: TGCAGTGCTAGAGATGCCGGGGACTCCTACGAGCAGTACTTC. Translated: CSARDAGDSYEQYF.

This chain uses TRBV12-3 or TRBV12-4 with TRBJ2-7; 7 bases are a match to TRBD1. V shed 5 bases and J 0 bases; nucleotides not matched to a gene: 7. The CDR3 loop spans 15 amino acids. CDR3 coding DNA: TGTGCCAGCAGTCCCGGGACAGAACGCTCCTACGAGCAGTACTTC. Encoded protein: CASSPGTERSYEQYF.

The V and J genes are TRBV6-1 and TRBJ1-2; TRBD1 agrees at 9 bases. The germline CDR1 and CDR2 sequences are MNHNS and SASEGT. The junction had 16 bases not matched to a gene; V was cut back by 6 bases and J by 5 bases. The CDR3 is 17 residues long. DNA of the CDR3: TGTGCCAGCAGGGCCACGGGACAGGGAAGGTTTCGATATGGCTACACCTTC. This sequence encodes CASRATGQGRFRYGYTF.

Here the CDR3 reads CASSSIAQGAGANVLTF. The DNA for the CDR3 is TGCGCCAGCAGCTCAATCGCGCAGGGGGCAGGGGCCAACGTCCTGACTTTC. This rearrangement joins TRBV5-1 to TRBJ2-6; 8 bases match TRBD1. Germline CDR1 is SGHRS and CDR2 is YFSETQ. The CDR3 has 17 residues. Trimming removed 3 bases from V and 4 bases from J; junction bases left unmatched: 9.

This clonotype was counted a few times. V gene TRBV6-6 combines with J gene TRBJ2-5, with D tentatively TRBD2 (6 bases). The germline V gene encodes CDR1 MNHNY and CDR2 SVGAGI (reference sequence). The ends were cut back, 6 bases at V and 5 bases at J, with 13 bases in the middle. The CDR3 length is 13 residues. Here the CDR3 reads CASRPGVRETQYF. As DNA, the CDR3 is TGTGCCAGCAGGCCGGGGGTACGCGAGACCCAGTACTTC.

A remark on this clonotype: It may be a read error: a sequence one base away is much more abundant. The V call is TRBV12-3 or TRBV12-4, the J call TRBJ2-7; D gene ambiguous. The J call may be incorrect, as the DNA end agrees better with TRBJ2-4. This CDR3 contains 14 residues. CDR3 region: CANSPLRTDNIQYF. The DNA of the CDR3 is TGTGCCAACAGTCCTCTGCGGACCGACAACATTCAGTACTTC.

The chain has TRBV15 and TRBJ2-7; D not certain. The length of the CDR3 is 13 residues. Trimming removed 2 bases from V and 7 bases from J, with 12 bases in between. CDR1 and CDR2 (germline): LNHNV, YYDKDF (reference sequence). In DNA, the CDR3 is TGTGCCACCAGCAGATCACCTGAAGGGGAGCAGTACTTC. Protein product: CATSRSPEGEQYF.

The chain carries TRBV15 and TRBJ2-1; no firm D call. CDR3 size: 17 residues. Germline lookup yields CDR1 LNHNV and CDR2 YYDKDF (reference sequence). The germline V and J ends were trimmed by 0 bases and 3 bases, with 15 bases remaining between them. CDR3 in amino acids: CATSRDLTKRDYNEQFF. The CDR3 DNA reads as TGTGCCACCAGCAGAGATCTAACTAAGCGAGACTACAATGAGCAGTTCTTC.